The 16 T cell receptor beta chains reported below all come from one sample, sequenced in a study of blood T cell repertoires in COVID-19. Generated by immunoSEQ multiplex PCR, the TCRdb table keeps only in-frame clones and is missing some. The sample has 250,000 to 300,000 clones; 90% are singletons. The sequenced sample consisted of PBMCs or T cells enriched from blood (not recorded which). The receptors were gathered from a woman in her 30s who had recovered from COVID-19.

The V and J genes are TRBV9 and TRBJ2-1, with D unclear. In germline, CDR1 is SGDLS, CDR2 YYNGEE. CDR3 length equals 16 residues. V gave up 5 bases and J gave up 2 bases, with 17 bases separating them. The CDR3 region has the DNA TGTGCCAGCAGTGACGTAGTTGGCGGAACCTACAATGAGCAGTTCTTC. Amino acids: CASSDVVGGTYNEQFF.

This chain joins TRBV9 and TRBJ2-3; D is possibly TRBD2 (6 bases). Trimming pared 1 base from V and 0 bases from J, leaving 9 bases between. The CDR3 has 15 residues. CDR1 is SGDLS, CDR2 YYNGEE, per germline. CDR3 coding DNA: TGTGCCAGCAGCGTAAGTGGGGGGAGCACAGATACGCAGTATTTT. This gives the protein CASSVSGGSTDTQYF.

In this sample, this clone turned up a few times. V is TRBV7-8 and J is TRBJ1-2; D is unresolved. The CDR3 totals 17 residues. Germline-derived CDR1 and CDR2 are SGHVS and FQNEAQ. Trimming cost V 3 bases and J 4 bases, with 21 bases left between them. The chain's CDR3 is CASSFSFGGINSYGYTF. The CDR3 region has the DNA TGTGCCAGCAGCTTTTCATTTGGAGGAATTAATTCCTATGGCTACACCTTC. The whole variable domain, remainder taken from reference TRBV7-8 and TRBJ1-2, is GAGVSQSPRYKVAKRGQDVALRCDPISGHVSLFWYQQALGQGPEFLTYFQNEAQLDKSGLPSDRFFAERPEGSVSTLKIQRTQQEDSAVYLCASSFSFGGINSYGYTFGSGTRLTVV.

This rearrangement joins TRBV7-6 to TRBJ2-1; D remains unclear. CDR3 size: 14 residues. Trimming pared 1 base from V and 2 bases from J, leaving 6 bases between. Germline lookup yields CDR1 SGHVS and CDR2 FNYEAQ. The CDR3 is CASSLDTAYNEQFF. The CDR3 bases are TGTGCCAGCAGCTTAGATACAGCCTACAATGAGCAGTTCTTC.

This rearrangement joins TRBV30 to TRBJ1-3; D is uncertain. V was shortened by 0 bases and J by 0 bases, with 12 bases between the two germline ends. CDR3 size: 16 residues. Germline CDR1 GTSNPN, CDR2 SVGIG (reference sequence). CDR3 amino acids: CAWSVQYRDSGNTIYF. The CDR3 DNA sequence: TGTGCCTGGAGTGTACAGTATCGGGACTCTGGAAACACCATATATTTT.

This chain uses TRBV13 with TRBJ1-2; TRBD1 matches at 10 bases. The CDR3 covers 15 residues. The germline V gene encodes CDR1 PRHDT and CDR2 FYEKMQ (reference sequence). V lost 5 bases and J lost 7; bases outside the gene matches: 10. The CDR3 region is CASSPPRQGAGGYTF. The CDR3 DNA reads as TGTGCCAGCAGCCCCCCCAGACAGGGGGCCGGTGGCTACACCTTC.

The chain carries TRBV7-8 and TRBJ1-5, with D possibly being TRBD1 (5 bases). Germline V CDR1 and CDR2: SGHVS, FQNEAQ. Trimming removed 4 bases at V and 4 bases at J, with 11 bases between. This CDR3 comprises 14 residues. CDR3 residues: CASSYTGGNQPQHF. The CDR3 region has the DNA TGTGCCAGCAGCTATACTGGGGGGAATCAGCCCCAGCATTTT. The full variable domain, with the rest looked up from reference TRBV7-8 and TRBJ1-5, is GAGVSQSPRYKVAKRGQDVALRCDPISGHVSLFWYQQALGQGPEFLTYFQNEAQLDKSGLPSDRFFAERPEGSVSTLKIQRTQQEDSAVYLCASSYTGGNQPQHFGDGTRLSIL.

The chain combines TRBV5-1 with TRBJ2-7; 11 bases align to TRBD2. J was trimmed by 2 bases and V by 4 bases; bases with no gene match: 2. Germline loops: CDR1 SGHRS, CDR2 YFSETQ. CDR3 length: 14 amino acids. Here the CDR3 reads CASSVTSGTYEQYF. CDR3 sequence (DNA): TGCGCCAGCAGCGTGACTAGCGGGACCTACGAGCAGTACTTC.

On this clone itself: The identical CDR3 is also encoded by other nucleotide sequences in the sample. The chain joins TRBV27 to TRBJ2-1; TRBD2 might be the D (6 bases). Germline CDR1 is MNHEY and CDR2 is SMNVEV (reference sequence). Trimming took off 8 bases at V and 7 bases at J, with 15 bases between the two ends. The CDR3 consists of 13 residues. As DNA, the CDR3 is TGTGCCAGCTCGCTGAGTGGGGGGAATGAGCAGTTCTTC. It translates to CASSLSGGNEQFF.

The chain joins TRBV7-2 to TRBJ2-7, with D hard to call. The ends were cut back, 1 base at V and 4 bases at J, with 11 bases in the middle. This CDR3 region has 14 residues. Germline CDR1 reads SGHTA; CDR2 reads FQGNSA. CDR3 DNA: TGTGCCAGCAGCTTAGGCAGGCAGGCTTACGAGCAGTACTTC. Translation gives CASSLGRQAYEQYF.

The chain links TRBV5-1 to TRBJ2-5; 10 nucleotides match TRBD1. After removal of 2 bases from V and 5 bases from J, the junction contained 9 bases not matched to a gene. Germline lookup yields CDR1 SGHRS and CDR2 YFSETQ. The CDR3 loop spans 16 amino acids. In DNA, the CDR3 is TGCGCCAGCAGCTTTGGAGACAGGGGGCAAGGGGAGACCCAGTACTTC. It is translated as CASSFGDRGQGETQYF.

This clone was seen only once. J is TRBJ1-1 and V is TRBV7-3; 8 bases fit TRBD1. Germline CDR1 is SGHTA and CDR2 is FQGTGA. There are 13 residues in the CDR3. With 5 bases clipped from V and 3 bases from J, the junction kept 2 bases outside the gene matches. The CDR3 here is CASSQQGDTEAFF. CDR3 bases: TGTGCCAGCAGCCAACAGGGGGACACTGAAGCTTTCTTT.

This chain links TRBV2 with TRBJ2-7, with D maybe TRBD2 (6 bases). Germline values: CDR1 SNHLY, CDR2 FYNNEI. Trimming stripped 4 bases from V and 4 bases from J, with 8 bases between. The CDR3 runs 12 residues. CDR3 sequence reads: CASSVEGYEQYF. CDR3 coding DNA: TGTGCCAGCAGTGTGGAGGGGTACGAGCAGTACTTC.

CDR3 DNA sequence: TGTGCCATCAGTGAGTCAGGACTAGCGAGTTACGAGCAGTACTTC. It translates to CAISESGLASYEQYF. The chain combines TRBV10-3 with TRBJ2-7, with 9 bases that match TRBD2. The CDR3 has 15 amino acids. V trimming: 0 bases; J trimming: 4 bases; junction bases outside the gene matches: 4. CDR1 and CDR2 (germline): ENHRY, SYGVKD.

V and J are TRBV19 and TRBJ1-5; 7 bases line up with TRBD1. The length of the CDR3 is 16 residues. V shed 0 bases and J 2 bases; nucleotides not matched to a gene: 4. Per the germline V gene, CDR1 is LNHDA and CDR2 is SQIVND (reference sequence). CDR3 protein: CASSIEAGGGNQPQHF. The CDR3 DNA is TGTGCCAGTAGTATAGAGGCAGGGGGAGGCAATCAGCCCCAGCATTTT.

The rearrangement links TRBV28 to TRBJ2-7, with 7 bases that match TRBD2. CDR1 and CDR2 (germline): MDHEN, SYDVKM. V gave up 2 bases and J gave up 7 bases; unmatched junction bases: 5. This CDR3 is 13 amino acids long. CDR3 DNA sequence: TGTGCCAGCAGTTTAGTTGGGAGGGGTGAGCAGTACTTC. Translation: CASSLVGRGEQYF.